These 17 T cell receptor beta chains share one sample of origin, sequenced in a study of blood T cell repertoires in COVID-19. Measured with immunoSEQ multiplex PCR; TCRdb has only the in-frame clones, and not every one. The sample holds about 120,000 clones, 80% to 90% seen once. Sequencing was performed on peripheral blood. The receptors here all came from a man between 70 and 80 years old with active or convalescent COVID-19.

This sequence joins TRBV24-1 and TRBJ2-7; maybe TRBD1 (6 bases). V was clipped by 3 bases and J by 5 bases, with 16 bases between them. CDR3 length: 15 amino acids. From germline, CDR1 is KGHDR and CDR2 SFDVKD. CDR3 DNA: TGTGCCACCAGTGATGGAATACAGGGTAACGACGAGCAGTACTTC. Amino acid sequence: CATSDGIQGNDEQYF.

V usage is TRBV9 and J usage is TRBJ2-3, with 12 bases matching TRBD2. The CDR3 length is 16 residues. Trimming removed 2 bases from V and 3 bases from J; junction bases left unmatched: 4. Germline CDR1 and CDR2: SGDLS and YYNGEE. CDR3 loop: CASSVRLAGVTDTQYF. The CDR3 DNA is TGTGCCAGCAGCGTTCGACTAGCGGGAGTTACAGATACGCAGTATTTT.

The V and J genes are TRBV4-1 and TRBJ2-7; 7 bases align to TRBD2. Trimming cost V 1 base and J 9 bases; bases outside gene matches: 9. This CDR3 is built from 14 residues. The germline V gene encodes CDR1 MGHRA and CDR2 YSYEKL. The CDR3 is CASSQGSGGRGQYF. Here the CDR3 DNA reads TGCGCCAGCAGCCAAGGTTCAGGTGGGAGGGGGCAGTACTTC.

The rearrangement uses TRBV18 and TRBJ2-1, with 7 nucleotides matching TRBD2. V lost 2 bases to trimming and J lost 8 bases; unmatched junction nucleotides: 9. This CDR3 contains 15 residues. From germline, CDR1 is KGHSH and CDR2 LQKENI. The CDR3 nucleotides are TGTGCCAGCTCACCAGGCGGCGGGAGTCGCTATGAGCAGTTCTTC. Its translation is CASSPGGGSRYEQFF.

The chain recombines TRBV7-9 with TRBJ1-2; 10 positions agree with TRBD1. This CDR3 spans 16 amino acids. Trimming removed 1 base from V and 5 bases from J; junction bases left unmatched: 7. The germline gives CDR1 SEHNR, CDR2 FQNEAQ (reference sequence). DNA of the CDR3: TGTGCCAGCAGCTTAGGGTCTGGGACAGGGGCTTATGGCTACACCTTC. It translates to CASSLGSGTGAYGYTF.

The gene calls are TRBV7-2 and TRBJ2-5, with 10 nucleotides matching TRBD1. Trimming took 7 bases from V and 5 from J; bases not matched to a gene: 7. The CDR3 sequence is 14 residues long. Germline CDR1 reads SGHTA; CDR2 reads FQGNSA. The CDR3 sequence is CASKKDRGHETQYF. DNA of the CDR3: TGTGCCAGCAAGAAAGACAGGGGGCATGAGACCCAGTACTTC.

The CDR3 DNA reads TGTGCCAGCAGCTTGGGCCCGGCGGGGAACACAGATACGCAGTATTTT. Translated: CASSLGPAGNTDTQYF. The J gene is TRBJ2-3, the V gene TRBV7-9; possible D gene TRBD2, 6 bases. V shed 3 bases and J shed 2 bases, with 15 bases lying between them. CDR3 length equals 16 residues. From germline, CDR1 is SEHNR and CDR2 FQNEAQ (reference sequence).

The V call is TRBV5-4, the J call TRBJ2-7; TRBD2 matches at 11 bases. CDR1 is SGHNT and CDR2 is YYREEE in the germline V gene (reference sequence). CDR3 length equals 15 residues. Trimming removed 0 bases from V and 3 bases from J; junction bases left unmatched: 2. CDR3 amino acids: CASSLGGTSGYEQYF. DNA for the CDR3: TGTGCCAGCAGCTTGGGGGGGACTAGCGGCTACGAGCAGTACTTC.

This clone was seen once. The gene calls are TRBV5-6 and TRBJ2-1; D perhaps matches TRBD1 (6 bases). Germline assignment: CDR1 SGHDT and CDR2 YYEEEE. The CDR3 has 13 residues. V lost 2 bases and J 4 bases, leaving 7 bases between the germline ends. CDR3 in DNA: TGTGCCAGCAGCTTCGGACAGTACAATGAGCAGTTCTTC. Its translation is CASSFGQYNEQFF.

The V call is TRBV28, the J call TRBJ1-6; no clear D gene. The CDR3 totals 15 residues. CDR1 is MDHEN and CDR2 is SYDVKM in the germline V gene. Deletions cut 3 bases from V and 10 bases from J, with 16 bases between. This chain's CDR3 is CASSFLQTLRSPLHF. The CDR3 DNA is TGTGCCAGCAGTTTTCTACAAACTTTGAGGTCACCCCTCCACTTT.

The chain links TRBV5-5 to TRBJ2-1; 9 bases are shared with TRBD2. The CDR3 consists of 16 residues. V lost 0 bases to trimming and J lost 1 base; unmatched junction nucleotides: 2. In germline, CDR1 is SGHKS, CDR2 YYEKEE (reference sequence). In nucleotides, the CDR3 is TGTGCCAGCAGCTTGGGACTAGCGGTTTCCTACAATGAGCAGTTCTTC. This sequence encodes CASSLGLAVSYNEQFF.

Only a few counts were recorded for this clone. This rearrangement joins TRBV2 to TRBJ2-5; no clear D gene. The ends were cut back, 5 bases at V and 1 base at J, with 2 bases in the middle. The length of the CDR3 is 11 residues. Germline lookup yields CDR1 SNHLY and CDR2 FYNNEI. CDR3: CASSLQETQYF. The CDR3 DNA follows: TGTGCCAGCAGTCTCCAAGAGACCCAGTACTTC.

This rearrangement joins TRBV27 to TRBJ1-2; a weak D match, TRBD1 (6 bases). Germline assignment: CDR1 MNHEY and CDR2 SMNVEV (reference sequence). CDR3 length equals 12 residues. The ends were cut back, 7 bases at V and 4 bases at J, with 10 bases in the middle. The DNA of the CDR3 is TGTGCCAGCACTGTACAGGGCTATGGCTACACCTTC. Translating it yields CASTVQGYGYTF.

The rearrangement uses TRBV27 and TRBJ1-2, with a possible D match to TRBD1 (6 bases). V gave up 2 bases and J gave up 7 bases, with 8 bases separating them. Germline V lookup: CDR1 MNHEY, CDR2 SMNVEV (reference sequence). The CDR3 loop spans 12 amino acids. The CDR3 DNA follows: TGTGCCAGCAGTTTAACAGGGACTGGCTACACCTTC. This translates into CASSLTGTGYTF.

V is TRBV16 and J is TRBJ2-5, with TRBD2 as a possible D gene (6 bases). V lost 7 bases, J lost 2 bases, and 14 bases lay in between. The CDR3 runs 14 residues. Looked up from germline, CDR1 is KGHSY and CDR2 is FQNENV. The CDR3 region is CASTQWGTQETQYF. DNA for the CDR3: TGTGCCAGCACCCAGTGGGGGACTCAAGAGACCCAGTACTTC.

V usage is TRBV28 and J usage is TRBJ2-3; tentative D call: TRBD2 (5 bases). V was trimmed by 7 bases and J by 0 bases, leaving 14 bases between them. The CDR3 runs to 15 residues. Germline V gene sequence: CDR1 MDHEN, CDR2 SYDVKM. DNA of the CDR3: TGTGCCAGCATAGGGAGCCGAACTAGCACAGATACGCAGTATTTT. It encodes CASIGSRTSTDTQYF.

Here the CDR3 DNA reads TGTGCCAGCAGCGCCAGGGGGGATTCCTCGAACACTGAAGCTTTCTTT. Protein: CASSARGDSSNTEAFF. J is TRBJ1-1 and V is TRBV9, with 7 bases matching TRBD1. The junction had 9 bases not matched to a gene; V was cut back by 3 bases and J by 1 base. CDR3 size: 16 residues. Germline assignment: CDR1 SGDLS and CDR2 YYNGEE.